One sample yielded the 3 T cell receptor beta chains listed below, sequenced in a study of shared clonotypes between healthy human individuals. Generated by immunoSEQ multiplex PCR, the TCRdb table keeps only in-frame clones and is missing some. The table includes some 2,100,000 clones, about 92% detected once. CD8 cells classed as naive were CD45RO-negative and positively selected for CCR7, excluding terminally differentiated effector memory CD45RA+ cells. Source material: naive CD8+ T cells from PBMCs. The receptors were gathered from a man in his late teens or twenties in good health. Some clones in this sample may be carry-over from other donors' samples.

The rearrangement uses TRBV5-8 and TRBJ1-5, with D possibly TRBD1 on 6 matching bases. With 3 bases removed from V and 7 bases from J, the gap between germline ends came to 17 bases. The CDR3 contains 15 residues. Germline CDR1 SGHTS, CDR2 YDEGEE. The CDR3 bases are TGTGCCAGCAGCTCCCTCGGGGGCCTCGGGCAGCCCCAGCATTTT. This sequence encodes CASSSLGGLGQPQHF. The full variable domain, in which reference TRBV5-8 and TRBJ1-5 provide the parts outside the CDR3, is EAGVTQSPTHLIKTRGQQATLRCSPISGHTSVYWYQQALGLGLQFLLWYDEGEERNRGNFPPRFSGRQFPNYSSELNVNALELEDSALYLCASSSLGGLGQPQHFGDGTRLSIL.

This sequence joins TRBV27 and TRBJ1-5, with a weak D call TRBD1 (5 bases). Trimming took off 6 bases at V and 7 bases at J, with 16 bases between the two ends. Germline CDR1 reads MNHEY; CDR2 reads SMNVEV (reference sequence). CDR3 size: 14 residues. The CDR3: CASSPGGFGQPQHF. The CDR3 nucleotides read TGTGCCAGCAGCCCGGGGGGTTTCGGCCAGCCCCAGCATTTT.

The genes are TRBV9 and TRBJ1-3, with D hard to call. V lost 0 bases and J 0 bases, leaving 10 bases between the germline ends. Germline loops: CDR1 SGDLS, CDR2 YYNGEE. This CDR3 comprises 16 residues. CDR3: CASSVGRQSSGNTIYF. DNA for the CDR3: TGTGCCAGCAGCGTAGGGCGCCAGAGCTCTGGAAACACCATATATTTT.